The 17 T cell receptor beta chains below all came from one sample that was sequenced in a study of blood T cells in healthy people across ages. The second PCR ran roughly 7 to 11 cycles with a sample-barcoded 5' primer and J-beta primers. From the 5' RACE reads, TCRdb called clonotypes with MiXCR, one entry per CDR3 protein. The data contain approximately 800,000 distinct CDR3 sequences, around 36% of them seen just once; the ten biggest clones take up 13%. What was sequenced was blood. The receptors come from a man between 18 and 35 years old in good health.

V is TRBV20-1 and J is TRBJ2-2; 9 positions agree with TRBD2. CDR1 is DFQATT and CDR2 is SNEGSKA in the germline V gene (reference sequence). CDR3 length equals 16 residues. The V and J ends lost 0 bases and 2 bases, in that order; junction bases with no gene match: 4. In DNA form, the CDR3 reads TGCAGTGCTAGAGATGCCCTAGCGGGAAACACCGGGGAGCTGTTTTTT. This codes for CSARDALAGNTGELFF.

The V gene is TRBV2, the J gene TRBJ1-1; maybe TRBD1 (6 bases). The germline V and J ends were trimmed by 4 bases and 2 bases, with 11 bases remaining between them. In germline, CDR1 is SNHLY, CDR2 FYNNEI. The CDR3 covers 14 residues. CDR3 sequence (DNA): TGTGCCAGCAGTGCTTGGGACATTAACACTGAAGCTTTCTTT. It specifies CASSAWDINTEAFF.

This sequence joins TRBV29-1 and TRBJ2-5; D is possibly TRBD1 (6 bases). Germline loops: CDR1 SQVTM, CDR2 ANQGSEA. CDR3 length: 12 amino acids. V shed 6 bases and J shed 1 base, with 9 bases lying between them. Here the CDR3 DNA reads TGCAGCGTGGTACAGGGCCAAGAGACCCAGTACTTC. Translated, it gives CSVVQGQETQYF.

The chain combines TRBV7-7 with TRBJ2-7; tentative D call: TRBD1 (8 bases). The J call could be wrong; TRBJ2-5 is a better fit for the DNA end. The CDR3 is 15 amino acids. Germline-derived CDR1 and CDR2 are SSHAT and FNYEAQ (reference sequence). This CDR3 reads CASSLGTGGGETQYF. CDR3 in DNA: TGTGCCAGCAGCTTAGGAACAGGGGGAGGGGAGACCCAGTACTTC.

This clonotype has only a few counts. The rearrangement uses TRBV12-3 or TRBV12-4 and TRBJ1-1; weak D call: TRBD1 (5 bases). V was trimmed by 6 bases and J by 0 bases, leaving 14 bases between them. The CDR3 spans 15 residues. CDR3 sequence reads: CASRQEAGLNTEAFF. Written as DNA, the CDR3 is TGTGCCAGCAGACAAGAGGCAGGGCTGAACACTGAAGCTTTCTTT.

V usage is TRBV12-3 or TRBV12-4 and J usage is TRBJ1-2; no clear D. Trimming took 1 base from V and 4 from J, leaving 10 bases between them. This CDR3 region has 14 residues. The CDR3 loop is CASSLEGRPYGYTF. The CDR3 region has the DNA TGTGCCAGCAGTTTAGAGGGCAGGCCCTATGGCTACACCTTC.

This clonotype showed up just a few times. The V and J genes are TRBV6-5 and TRBJ1-1; maybe TRBD1 (5 bases). Trimming took 6 bases from V and 1 from J, leaving 12 bases between them. This CDR3 spans 14 amino acids. Germline lookup yields CDR1 MNHEY and CDR2 SVGAGI. This CDR3 reads CASSHRTPNTEAFF. CDR3 bases: TGTGCCAGCAGCCATAGGACACCGAACACTGAAGCTTTCTTT.

This clonotype came up many times. The chain carries TRBV24-1 and TRBJ2-1, with D possibly matching TRBD2 (6 bases). The CDR3 is made up of 13 amino acids. Germline V gene data show CDR1 as KGHDR and CDR2 as SFDVKD. Between the trimmed V and J ends, which lost 3 bases and 8 bases, there was a span of 10 bases. This CDR3 reads CATSDLGRHEQFF. Here the CDR3 DNA reads TGTGCCACCAGTGATCTGGGGAGGCATGAGCAGTTCTTC.

This clonotype was counted a few times. The chain couples TRBV10-3 to TRBJ2-7; D is unresolved. Germline assignment: CDR1 ENHRY and CDR2 SYGVKD. Trimming shortened V by 0 bases and J by 2 bases, and 8 bases separated the two germline ends. This CDR3 comprises 14 residues. DNA of the CDR3: TGTGCCATCAGTGAGTCGACGGGCGCCTACGAGCAGTACTTC. Its translation is CAISESTGAYEQYF.

This chain uses TRBV28 with TRBJ1-1; 11 bases fit TRBD1. The CDR3 covers 15 residues. Germline trimming cut 6 bases from V and 5 bases from J; bases unmatched to any gene: 8. In germline, CDR1 is MDHEN, CDR2 SYDVKM. In nucleotides, the CDR3 is TGTGCCAGCAGACCTCCGGACAGGGGGCAAACTGAAGCTTTCTTT. It codes for CASRPPDRGQTEAFF.

The chain employs TRBV6-2 or TRBV6-3 and TRBJ2-5; TRBD1 is a possible D gene (5 bases). CDR1 MNHEY and CDR2 SVGEGT come from the germline V gene. The CDR3 totals 16 residues. V gave up 2 bases and J gave up 1 base, with 14 bases separating them. The CDR3 region is CASSYGARRTQETQYF. The CDR3 DNA reads TGTGCCAGCAGTTACGGGGCTCGCCGAACCCAAGAGACCCAGTACTTC.

The chain uses TRBV20-1 and TRBJ2-1; TRBD1 or TRBD2 may be the D gene (5 bases each). Germline V CDR1 and CDR2: DFQATT, SNEGSKA (reference sequence). The V gene lost 3 bases and the J gene lost 7 bases, with 13 bases spanning the gap. This CDR3 comprises 13 residues. CDR3: CSASAGSGNEQFF. The CDR3 DNA follows: TGCAGTGCTAGCGCAGGGTCGGGAAATGAGCAGTTCTTC.

A few counts support this clonotype. The chain links TRBV20-1 to TRBJ1-2, with D maybe TRBD1 (6 bases). The CDR3 consists of 14 residues. Per the germline V gene, CDR1 is DFQATT and CDR2 is SNEGSKA (reference sequence). Trimming removed 3 bases at V and 8 bases at J, with 19 bases between. CDR3 protein: CSASRLDRRSGYTF. The CDR3 DNA sequence: TGCAGTGCTAGTCGGCTTGACAGGAGGAGCGGCTACACCTTC.

This chain joins TRBV20-1 and TRBJ2-2; 7 bases fit TRBD2. In germline, CDR1 is DFQATT, CDR2 SNEGSKA (reference sequence). The CDR3 extends over 15 amino acids. V shed 1 base, J shed 4 bases, and the junction held 6 bases outside the gene matches. DNA for the CDR3: TGCAGTGCTAGAGGGACAAGACTAGCCACCGGGGAGCTGTTTTTT. This translates into CSARGTRLATGELFF.

This rearrangement joins TRBV27 to TRBJ2-5, with unresolved D. V shed 5 bases and J shed 0 bases, with 16 bases lying between them. There are 16 residues in the CDR3. Germline V gene lookup returns CDR1 MNHEY and CDR2 SMNVEV (reference sequence). This CDR3 reads CASSPARGRNQETQYF. The CDR3 DNA follows: TGTGCCAGCAGTCCCGCCCGTGGCAGGAACCAAGAGACCCAGTACTTC.

This rearrangement joins TRBV2 to TRBJ2-1; D perhaps matches TRBD1 (5 bases). The CDR3 has 13 amino acids. Germline loops: CDR1 SNHLY, CDR2 FYNNEI. The V end was cut by 4 bases, the J end by 10 bases, with 14 bases between. The chain's CDR3 is CASSALGEGEQFF. The CDR3 coding sequence is TGTGCCAGCAGTGCTTTAGGGGAAGGGGAGCAGTTCTTC. The entire variable domain, with the rest obtained from reference TRBV2 and TRBJ2-1, is as follows: EPEVTQTPSHQVTQMGQEVILRCVPISNHLYFYWYRQILGQKVEFLVSFYNNEISEKSEIFDDQFSVERPDGSNFTLKIRSTKLEDSAMYFCASSALGEGEQFFGPGTRLTVL.

This clonotype was detected a few times. J is TRBJ2-1 and V is TRBV28, with D possibly being TRBD2 (6 bases). Trimming shortened V by 6 bases and J by 7 bases, and 19 bases separated the two germline ends. Germline CDR1 and CDR2: MDHEN and SYDVKM. The CDR3 sequence is 15 residues long. CDR3 amino acids: CASSPLGGAGNEQFF. The CDR3 DNA reads TGTGCCAGCAGCCCCCTCGGAGGGGCCGGGAATGAGCAGTTCTTC.